Below are 22 T cell receptor beta chains sequenced from a single sample in a study of beta chain features in type 1 diabetes. Study results and caveats: Moderate yet significant TCRB CDR3 shortening was seen in Type 1 diabetes patients in all four CD4+ subsets.

These receptors lack a known antigen. The investigators reverse transcribed all of the isolated RNA, so they sequenced expressed TCRB transcripts. TCRdb keeps only in-frame clones here, not all; method: immunoSEQ multiplex PCR. The sample comprises around 120,000 clones, 17% of which are singletons, and roughly 2.5% rests with the top ten. The specimen was central memory CD4+ T cells from blood. The receptors were sampled from a man younger than 35 with type 1 diabetes.

This chain joins TRBV1 and TRBJ2-6; the DNA was not used to check the table's D call, TRBD2. TRBV1 is classified as a pseudogene. The CDR3 extends over 18 amino acids. The CDR3 loop reads CTSSWSSLCTSRANVLTF. The CDR3 DNA is TGCACCAGCAGTTGGAGTAGTTTGTGCACAAGTCGGGCCAACGTCCTGACTTTC.

This clone was detected a few times. The CDR3 DNA reads TGCAGCGTTGACGCCTCTAGCGGGGGGCAGGACAATGAGCAGTTCTTC. This gives the protein CSVDASSGGQDNEQFF. This chain connects TRBV29-1 to TRBJ2-1; 11 bases are shared with TRBD2. The CDR3 totals 16 residues. In germline, CDR1 is SQVTM, CDR2 ANQGSEA. V was clipped by 3 bases and J by 5 bases; unmatched bases: 9.

The chain uses TRBV15 and TRBJ1-6, with D unclear. The length of the CDR3 is 15 residues. Germline values: CDR1 LNHNV, CDR2 YYDKDF (reference sequence). The V gene lost 0 bases and the J gene lost 8 bases, with 11 bases spanning the gap. The CDR3 loop reads CATSRDQVSHSPLHF. CDR3 DNA: TGTGCCACCAGCAGAGATCAAGTCAGCCATTCACCCCTCCACTTT. The full variable domain, rest sourced from reference TRBV15 and TRBJ1-6, is DAMVIQNPRYQVTQFGKPVTLSCSQTLNHNVMYWYQQKSSQAPKLLFHYYDKDFNNEADTPDNFQSRRPNTSFCFLDIRSPGLGDTAMYLCATSRDQVSHSPLHFGNGTRLTVT.

This clone was counted between two and nine times. This sequence joins TRBV19 and TRBJ1-2; D gene uncertain. V was trimmed by 5 bases and J by 5 bases, leaving 6 bases between them. The CDR3 is made up of 11 amino acids. The germline V gene has CDR1 LNHDA and CDR2 SQIVND (reference sequence). CDR3 sequence reads: CASSQGYGYTF. The CDR3 DNA reads TGTGCCAGTAGTCAAGGGTATGGCTACACCTTC. Together with reference TRBV19 and TRBJ1-2, the CDR3 gives the full variable domain: DGGITQSPKYLFRKEGQNVTLSCEQNLNHDAMYWYRQDPGQGLRLIYYSQIVNDFQKGDIAEGYSVSREKKESFPLTVTSAQKNPTAFYLCASSQGYGYTFGSGTRLTVV.

The chain couples TRBV9 to TRBJ2-5; D remains unclear. The J call is doubtful: the DNA matches TRBJ2-7 better. The CDR3 is 13 amino acids. Germline assignment: CDR1 SGDLS and CDR2 YYNGEE. The CDR3 protein is CASSVAPESEQYF. For the CDR3, the DNA is TGTGCCAGCAGCGTAGCCCCGGAGTCCGAGCAGTACTTC.

Details on this clone: The same CDR3 arises from other DNA sequences in this sample as well. The chain joins TRBV6-6 to TRBJ2-7; D is undetermined. The CDR3 has 11 amino acids. The germline V gene encodes CDR1 MNHNY and CDR2 SVGAGI (reference sequence). V was shortened by 6 bases and J by 2 bases, with 5 bases between the two germline ends. This CDR3 is CASSPTYEQYF. The CDR3 nucleotides read TGTGCCAGCAGCCCGACCTACGAGCAGTACTTC.

The chain couples TRBV13 to TRBJ2-3; a weak D match, TRBD2 (5 bases). Looked up from germline, CDR1 is PRHDT and CDR2 is FYEKMQ (reference sequence). The CDR3 runs 13 residues. V lost 10 bases to trimming and J lost 8 bases, with 19 bases between them. CDR3 residues: CATAEGRLATQYF. CDR3 nucleotides: TGTGCCACCGCTGAGGGTAGGCTGGCTACGCAGTATTTT.

In the case of this clone: The identical CDR3 is also encoded by other nucleotide sequences in the sample. The chain combines TRBV30 with TRBJ2-1; D gene uncertain. CDR3 length equals 11 residues. Between the trimmed V and J ends, which lost 1 base and 7 bases, there was a span of 5 bases. Germline assignment: CDR1 GTSNPN and CDR2 SVGIG (reference sequence). CDR3 bases: TGTGCCTGGAGTGGGCTGAATGAGCAGTTCTTC. Translating it yields CAWSGLNEQFF.

This clone was found many times. The chain has TRBV29-1 and TRBJ1-1; possibly TRBD1 for D (5 bases). The CDR3 is 16 amino acids. The ends were cut back, 6 bases at V and 1 base at J, with 21 bases in the middle. The V gene's germline CDR1 is SQVTM and CDR2 ANQGSEA. The DNA of the CDR3 is TGCAGCGTACGCCCCGGTTGGGGGATGGGGAACACTGAAGCTTTCTTT. Amino acid sequence: CSVRPGWGMGNTEAFF.

V gene TRBV6-5 combines with J gene TRBJ2-3, with D uncertain. Germline V gives CDR1 MNHEY, CDR2 SVGAGI. The CDR3 has 15 residues. The ends were cut back, 0 bases at V and 5 bases at J, with 12 bases in the middle. For the CDR3, the DNA is TGTGCCAGCAGTTACTCAGTTCACGGCGAAGATACGCAGTATTTT. Its protein product is CASSYSVHGEDTQYF.

This clone was counted between two and nine times. The chain couples TRBV29-1 to TRBJ1-2; 12 nucleotides line up with TRBD1. The ends lost 6 bases at V and 8 bases at J; junction bases unmatched: 7. Per the germline V gene, CDR1 is SQVTM and CDR2 is ANQGSEA. The CDR3 spans 13 residues. CDR3: CSVTGQGAWGYTF. CDR3 nucleotides: TGCAGCGTAACGGGACAGGGGGCGTGGGGCTACACCTTC.

The chain employs TRBV7-8 and TRBJ2-5, with TRBD2 as a possible D gene (5 bases). With 5 bases removed from V and 3 bases from J, the gap between germline ends came to 13 bases. Germline V gives CDR1 SGHVS, CDR2 FQNEAQ. The CDR3 contains 14 residues. For the CDR3, the DNA is TGTGCCAGCAGCCTCCGCGAGGGAGAAGAGACCCAGTACTTC. It translates to CASSLREGEETQYF.

This clone was counted between two and nine times. V is TRBV19 and J is TRBJ2-7, with TRBD1 as a possible D gene (6 bases). Germline V gene data show CDR1 as LNHDA and CDR2 as SQIVND (reference sequence). This CDR3 is 14 amino acids long. Trimming cost V 6 bases and J 8 bases, with 20 bases left between them. In nucleotides, the CDR3 is TGTGCCAGTAGCCTCACTCTTACAGGGAGCCAGCAGTACTTC. This codes for CASSLTLTGSQQYF. Based on the CDR3 plus reference TRBV19 and TRBJ2-7, the full variable domain is DGGITQSPKYLFRKEGQNVTLSCEQNLNHDAMYWYRQDPGQGLRLIYYSQIVNDFQKGDIAEGYSVSREKKESFPLTVTSAQKNPTAFYLCASSLTLTGSQQYFGPGTRLTVT.

This clone has more than one count but fewer than ten. The rearrangement uses TRBV4-1 and TRBJ2-3; either TRBD1 or TRBD2 may supply D (5 bases each). V dropped 5 bases and J dropped 7 bases, with 16 bases sitting between them. The CDR3 consists of 14 residues. The germline CDR1 and CDR2 sequences are MGHRA and YSYEKL. CDR3 loop: CASSWSGRGNTQYF. The DNA of the CDR3 is TGCGCCAGCAGCTGGTCGGGACGGGGAAATACGCAGTATTTT.

This clone was counted a few times. This CDR3 is CASGLVPYNEQFF. The CDR3 DNA is TGTGCTAGTGGTTTGGTACCTTACAATGAGCAGTTCTTC. This sequence joins TRBV12-5 and TRBJ2-1; D remains ambiguous. The CDR3 is 13 residues long. Trimming stripped 0 bases from V and 4 bases from J, with 4 bases between. Germline-derived CDR1 and CDR2 are LGHNT and FRNRAP.

This clone showed up just once. The chain uses TRBV27 and TRBJ1-1; the D is unclear. Trimming left V 2 bases short and J 3 bases short, with 7 bases between. Germline CDR1 MNHEY, CDR2 SMNVEV (reference sequence). The CDR3 totals 13 residues. DNA of the CDR3: TGTGCCAGCAGTTTAAGCGGTCACACTGAAGCTTTCTTT. Translating gives CASSLSGHTEAFF.

This clone was recorded at least ten times. Other DNA sequences in the same sample also yield this CDR3. The rearrangement uses TRBV7-2 and TRBJ1-1; possibly TRBD1 for D (6 bases). Trimming removed 5 bases from V and 5 bases from J, with 12 bases in between. Germline V CDR1 and CDR2: SGHTA, FQGNSA. This CDR3 comprises 13 residues. CDR3 region: CASSPQGRTEAFF. For the CDR3, the DNA is TGTGCCAGCAGCCCTCAGGGGCGGACTGAAGCTTTCTTT.

This clone has just a few counts. The chain is built from TRBV30 and TRBJ2-6; no reliable D call. The CDR3 is 14 amino acids. Trimming pared 1 base from V and 1 base from J, leaving 5 bases between. From germline, CDR1 is GTSNPN and CDR2 SVGIG (reference sequence). Written as DNA, the CDR3 is TGTGCCTGGAGTGCCCTATCTGGGGCCAACGTCCTGACTTTC. Residues: CAWSALSGANVLTF.

The chain couples TRBV6-1 to TRBJ1-5; no clear D. Trimming took off 2 bases at V and 7 bases at J, with 12 bases between the two ends. CDR3 length equals 14 residues. Germline V gene data show CDR1 as MNHNS and CDR2 as SASEGT. CDR3 sequence (DNA): TGTGCCAGCAGTGAACAAGGCCATCTCCAGCCCCAGCATTTT. This codes for CASSEQGHLQPQHF.

This clone was counted a few times. Just one base apart from a much larger clone, this may be a read error. The rearrangement joins TRBV5-6 to TRBJ2-1, with 7 bases identical to TRBD2. V lost 6 bases and J lost 9; bases outside the gene matches: 15. Germline loops: CDR1 SGHDT, CDR2 YYEEEE. This CDR3 has 15 amino acids. The CDR3 here is CASTVLAAGSFEQFF. Here the CDR3 DNA reads TGTGCCAGCACCGTTCTAGCGGCCGGTTCCTTTGAGCAGTTCTTC.

The V call is TRBV28, the J call TRBJ2-1; no definite D call. This CDR3 is 14 amino acids long. Germline lookup yields CDR1 MDHEN and CDR2 SYDVKM. V was clipped by 3 bases and J by 0 bases, with 6 bases between them. CDR3 DNA: TGTGCCAGCAGTTTTGTTAACTCCTACAATGAGCAGTTCTTC. Its protein product is CASSFVNSYNEQFF.

The chain recombines TRBV4-3 with TRBJ1-2, with 7 nucleotides matching TRBD1. The CDR3 has 13 residues. After removal of 3 bases from V and 6 bases from J, the junction contained 4 bases not matched to a gene. Germline V gene sequence: CDR1 LGHNA, CDR2 YSLEER. The CDR3 sequence is CASSQGTEHGYTF. The CDR3 DNA sequence: TGCGCCAGCAGCCAGGGGACAGAACATGGCTACACCTTC.